This T cell receptor (beta chain) was captured in a study of vaccination and CD4 T cells after COVID-19. The CDR3 loop spans 17 amino acids. V shed 5 bases and J 4 bases; nucleotides not matched to a gene: 15. The V gene's germline CDR1 is MDHEN and CDR2 SYDVKM. At the Johns Hopkins FTIC core, DNA taken from cultured CD4+ T cells was sequenced by way of the Oncomine TCR Beta short-read assay. TCRdb fed the PCR reads into MiXCR, producing one record per CDR3 protein. The sample contains under 15,000 distinct CDR3 sequences, approximately 46% of which appear only once. As for treatment: approximately nine-day PBMC culture with coronavirus spike peptide pools or control peptides (ViraFEST assay). In this cohort, PCR tests turned positive between March and December 2020, predating US Alpha, Beta and Delta variants. Cultures of PBMCs, a few million per well, were set up with roughly 9.1 IU/ml IL-2 and around 9.9 ug/ml peptide pools.

To note about this clonotype: Its specificity is not known.

Sequencing was carried out using CD4+ T cells from blood, cultured in vitro. J is TRBJ2-7 and V is TRBV28; 9 nucleotides match TRBD2. The receptor was derived from a human donor who had recovered from COVID-19. The CDR3 sequence: CASSPLGGSGSGYEQYF. The CDR3 DNA sequence: TGTGCCAGCAGTCCATTGGGTGGTAGCGGGAGTGGTTACGAGCAGTACTTC.